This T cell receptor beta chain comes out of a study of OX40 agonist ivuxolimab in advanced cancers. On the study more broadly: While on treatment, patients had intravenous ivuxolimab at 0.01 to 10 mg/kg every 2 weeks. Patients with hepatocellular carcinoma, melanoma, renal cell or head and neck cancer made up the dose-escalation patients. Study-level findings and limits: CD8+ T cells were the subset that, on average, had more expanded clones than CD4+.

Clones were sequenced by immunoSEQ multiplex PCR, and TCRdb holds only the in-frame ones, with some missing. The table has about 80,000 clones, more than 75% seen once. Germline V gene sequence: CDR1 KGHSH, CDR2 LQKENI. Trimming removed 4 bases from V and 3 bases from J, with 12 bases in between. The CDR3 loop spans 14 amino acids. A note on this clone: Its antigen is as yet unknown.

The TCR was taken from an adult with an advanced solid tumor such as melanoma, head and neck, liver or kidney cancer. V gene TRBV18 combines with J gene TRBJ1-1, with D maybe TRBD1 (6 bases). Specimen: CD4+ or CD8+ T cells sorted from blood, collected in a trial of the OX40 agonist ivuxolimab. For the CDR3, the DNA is TGTGCCAGCTCACTGGGGAGGGGGGACACTGAAGCTTTCTTT. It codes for CASSLGRGDTEAFF.